One and the same sample provided the 10 T cell receptor beta chains below, sequenced in a study of graft-versus-host responses after intestinal transplantation. The protocol was immunoSEQ multiplex PCR, while the TCRdb copy is restricted to in-frame clones and leaves out a portion. The sample lists fewer than 100,000 clones, about 82% occurring once. Sequences were derived from PBMCs, sampled 255 days after intestinal transplant. The receptors derive from a human patient who received an intestinal transplant, so some T cells may come from the graft donor.

The J gene is TRBJ2-2, the V gene TRBV10-1; 11 nucleotides line up with TRBD2. Germline CDR1 is WNHNN and CDR2 is SYGVQD (reference sequence). The junction had 7 bases not matched to a gene; V was cut back by 6 bases and J by 4 bases. CDR3 length: 16 amino acids. The CDR3 DNA is TGCGCCAGCAGCCGCTTAGCGGGGGGGCTCACCGGGGAGCTGTTTTTT. Protein product: CASSRLAGGLTGELFF.

The chain carries TRBV12-2 and TRBJ1-2; the table assigns TRBD1, which was not confirmed against the DNA. TRBV12-2 is deemed a pseudogene. CDR3 length: 15 residues. The CDR3 DNA is TGTGCAAGTCGCTTGGGGGACACCGGGTGGCGTGGCTACACCTTC. The encoded protein is CASRLGDTGWRGYTF.

In this sample, this clone is medium-sized (0.01 to 0.1%). V and J are TRBV6-1 and TRBJ2-2; 9 bases align to TRBD2. Germline V CDR1 and CDR2: MNHNS, SASEGT. J lost 4 bases, V lost 0 bases, and 0 bases had no gene match. The CDR3 loop spans 15 amino acids. The chain's CDR3 is CASSEASGSTGELFF. In nucleotides, the CDR3 is TGTGCCAGCAGTGAAGCTAGCGGGAGCACCGGGGAGCTGTTTTTT.

The chain has TRBV18 and TRBJ2-3, with 11 bases matching TRBD1. Per the germline V gene, CDR1 is KGHSH and CDR2 is LQKENI. After removal of 2 bases from V and 4 bases from J, the junction contained 5 bases not matched to a gene. CDR3 length: 16 residues. The CDR3 nucleotides read TGTGCCAGCTCACCAATAGGACAGGGGGCCGCAGATACGCAGTATTTT. Its protein product is CASSPIGQGAADTQYF.

This chain links TRBV28 with TRBJ2-7, with D perhaps TRBD2 (6 bases). The CDR3 is 12 residues long. V gave up 5 bases and J gave up 2 bases, with 7 bases separating them. Germline CDR1 and CDR2: MDHEN and SYDVKM. The CDR3: CASSRRAYEQYV. The CDR3 DNA is TGTGCCAGCAGTCGGAGGGCCTACGAGCAGTACGTC.

The chain employs TRBV5-1 and TRBJ2-3; TRBD2 aligns across 7 bases. The length of the CDR3 is 17 residues. Germline lookup yields CDR1 SGHRS and CDR2 YFSETQ. V lost 4 bases and J lost 3; bases outside the gene matches: 14. CDR3 in DNA: TGCGCCAGCAGCCGGGCCACGGGGAGCGGGGTAACAGATACGCAGTATTTT. Its protein is CASSRATGSGVTDTQYF.

The chain couples TRBV2 to TRBJ2-5, with 15 bases lining up with TRBD2. There are 16 residues in the CDR3. Per germline, CDR1 SNHLY and CDR2 FYNNEI. V lost 6 bases, J lost 4 bases, and 6 bases stayed unmatched. The CDR3 reads CASRGLAGGLGETQYF. In nucleotides, the CDR3 is TGTGCCAGCAGGGGACTAGCGGGGGGTCTGGGAGAGACCCAGTACTTC.

The chain's CDR3 is CASSVTVNTEAFF. CDR3 bases: TGTGCCAGCAGCGTGACAGTGAACACTGAAGCTTTCTTT. The J gene is TRBJ1-1, the V gene TRBV9, with D perhaps matching TRBD1 (5 bases). This CDR3 comprises 13 residues. Germline V lookup: CDR1 SGDLS, CDR2 YYNGEE. Trimming shortened V by 2 bases and J by 0 bases, and 5 bases separated the two germline ends.

The chain employs TRBV15 and TRBJ2-7; no clear D gene. V was shortened by 3 bases and J by 0 bases, with 9 bases between the two germline ends. The CDR3 totals 14 residues. Germline loops: CDR1 LNHNV, CDR2 YYDKDF (reference sequence). The CDR3 loop is CATSSSESSYEQYV. In nucleotides, the CDR3 is TGTGCCACCAGCAGCTCAGAGAGCTCCTACGAGCAGTACGTC.

V and J are TRBV6-6 and TRBJ1-5; D is unclear. V was trimmed by 6 bases and J by 6 bases, leaving 9 bases between them. The CDR3 consists of 12 residues. The germline gives CDR1 MNHNY, CDR2 SVGAGI (reference sequence). The CDR3 loop reads CASSPTFQPQHF. CDR3 nucleotide sequence: TGTGCCAGCAGCCCGACATTTCAGCCCCAGCATTTT.